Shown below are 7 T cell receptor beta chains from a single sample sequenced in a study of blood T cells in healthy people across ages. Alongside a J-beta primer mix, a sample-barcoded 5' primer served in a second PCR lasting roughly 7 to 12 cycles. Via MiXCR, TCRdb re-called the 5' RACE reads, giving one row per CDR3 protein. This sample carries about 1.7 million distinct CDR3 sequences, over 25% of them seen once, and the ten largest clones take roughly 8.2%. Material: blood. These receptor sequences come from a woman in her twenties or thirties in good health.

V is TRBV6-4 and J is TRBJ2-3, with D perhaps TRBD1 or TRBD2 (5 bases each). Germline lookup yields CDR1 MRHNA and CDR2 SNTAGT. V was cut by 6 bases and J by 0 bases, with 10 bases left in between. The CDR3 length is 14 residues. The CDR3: CASSGDGSTDTQYF. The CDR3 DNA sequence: TGTGCCAGCAGCGGGGACGGCAGCACAGATACGCAGTATTTT.

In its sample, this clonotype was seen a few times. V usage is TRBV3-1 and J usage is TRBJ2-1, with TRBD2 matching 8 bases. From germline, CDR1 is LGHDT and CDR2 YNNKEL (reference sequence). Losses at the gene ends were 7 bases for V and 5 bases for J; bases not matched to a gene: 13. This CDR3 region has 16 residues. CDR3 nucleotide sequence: TGTGCCAGCAATCGAGGGGCCAGCGGGAGCAACAATGAGCAGTTCTTC. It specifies CASNRGASGSNNEQFF.

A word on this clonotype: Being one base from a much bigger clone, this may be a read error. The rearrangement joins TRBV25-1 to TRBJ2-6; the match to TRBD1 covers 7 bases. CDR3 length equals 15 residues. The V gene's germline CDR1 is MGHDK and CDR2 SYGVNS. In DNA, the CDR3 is TGTGCCAGCAAAGGGGGACAGTCTGAGGCCAACGTCCTGACTTTC. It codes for CASKGGQSEANVLTF. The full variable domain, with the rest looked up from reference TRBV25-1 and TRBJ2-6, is EADIYQTPRYLVIGTGKKITLECSQTMGHDKMYWYQQDPGMELHLIHYSYGVNSTEKGDLSSESTVSRIRTEHFPLTLESARPSHTSQYLCASKGGQSEANVLTFGAGSRLTVL.

CDR3 sequence: CASSSLAGAPNEQFF. The CDR3, as DNA: TGTGCCAGCAGTTCACTAGCGGGGGCCCCTAATGAGCAGTTCTTC. The chain links TRBV2 to TRBJ2-1; TRBD2 matches 11 bases. The germline V gene has CDR1 SNHLY and CDR2 FYNNEI. CDR3 size: 15 residues. J was trimmed by 7 bases and V by 5 bases; bases with no gene match: 7.

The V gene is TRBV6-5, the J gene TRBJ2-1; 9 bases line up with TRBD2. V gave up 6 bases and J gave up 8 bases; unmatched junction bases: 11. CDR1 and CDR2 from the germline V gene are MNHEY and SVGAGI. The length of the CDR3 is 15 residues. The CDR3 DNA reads TGTGCCAGCAGACAATTGGCTAGCGGGATAGATGAGCAGTTCTTC. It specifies CASRQLASGIDEQFF.

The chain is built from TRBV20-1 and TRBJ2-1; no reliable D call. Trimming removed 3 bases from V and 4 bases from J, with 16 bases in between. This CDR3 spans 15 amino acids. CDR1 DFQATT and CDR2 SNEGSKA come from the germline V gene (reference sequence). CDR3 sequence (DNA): TGCAGTGCTAGTAAGGCCTACGGAATTTACAATGAGCAGTTCTTC. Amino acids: CSASKAYGIYNEQFF.

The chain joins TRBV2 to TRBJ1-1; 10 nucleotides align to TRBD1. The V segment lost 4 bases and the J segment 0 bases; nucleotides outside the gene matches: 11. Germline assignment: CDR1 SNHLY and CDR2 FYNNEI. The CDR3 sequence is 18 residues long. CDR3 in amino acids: CASSVRQGAPNLNTEAFF. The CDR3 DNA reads TGTGCCAGCAGTGTGCGACAGGGGGCTCCGAACTTGAACACTGAAGCTTTCTTT.